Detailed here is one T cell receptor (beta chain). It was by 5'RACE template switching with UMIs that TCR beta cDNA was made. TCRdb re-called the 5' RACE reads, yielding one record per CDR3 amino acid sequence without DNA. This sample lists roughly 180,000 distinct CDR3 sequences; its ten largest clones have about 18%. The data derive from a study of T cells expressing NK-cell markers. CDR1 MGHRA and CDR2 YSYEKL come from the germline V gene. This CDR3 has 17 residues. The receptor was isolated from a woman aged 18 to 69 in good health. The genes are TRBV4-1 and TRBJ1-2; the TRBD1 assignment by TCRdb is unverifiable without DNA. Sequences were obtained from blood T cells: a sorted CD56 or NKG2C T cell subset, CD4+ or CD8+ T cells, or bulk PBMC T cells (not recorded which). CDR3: CASSQDVQGVSNYGYTF.